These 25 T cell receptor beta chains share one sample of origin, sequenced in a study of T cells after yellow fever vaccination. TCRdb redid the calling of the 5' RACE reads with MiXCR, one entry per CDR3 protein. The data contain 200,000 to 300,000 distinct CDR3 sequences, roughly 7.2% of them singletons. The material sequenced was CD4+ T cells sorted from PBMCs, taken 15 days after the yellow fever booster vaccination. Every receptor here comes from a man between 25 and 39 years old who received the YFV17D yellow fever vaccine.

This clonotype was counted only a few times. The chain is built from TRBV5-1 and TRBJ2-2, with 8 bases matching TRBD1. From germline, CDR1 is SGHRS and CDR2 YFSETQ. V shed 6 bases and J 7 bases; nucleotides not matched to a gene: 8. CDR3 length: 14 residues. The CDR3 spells CASNPGQVSGELFF. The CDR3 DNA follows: TGCGCCAGCAACCCGGGACAGGTCAGCGGGGAGCTGTTTTTT.

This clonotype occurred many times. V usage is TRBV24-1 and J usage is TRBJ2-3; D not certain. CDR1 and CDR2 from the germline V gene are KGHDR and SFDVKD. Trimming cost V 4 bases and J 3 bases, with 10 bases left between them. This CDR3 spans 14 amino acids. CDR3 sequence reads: CATSDPLSTDTQYF. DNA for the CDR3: TGTGCCACCAGTGACCCGCTGAGTACAGATACGCAGTATTTT.

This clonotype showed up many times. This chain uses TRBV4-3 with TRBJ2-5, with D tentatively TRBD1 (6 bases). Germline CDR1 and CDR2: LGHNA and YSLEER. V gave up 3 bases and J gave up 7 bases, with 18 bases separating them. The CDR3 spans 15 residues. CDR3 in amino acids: CASSQRDTSPGTQYF. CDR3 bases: TGCGCCAGCAGCCAGAGGGACACGTCGCCTGGGACCCAGTACTTC.

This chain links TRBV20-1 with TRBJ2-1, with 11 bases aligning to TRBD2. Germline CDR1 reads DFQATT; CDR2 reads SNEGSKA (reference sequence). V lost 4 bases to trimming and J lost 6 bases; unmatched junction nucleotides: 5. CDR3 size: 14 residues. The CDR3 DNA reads TGCAGTGCTAATGTACTAGCGGGGGTCAATGAGCAGTTCTTC. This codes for CSANVLAGVNEQFF.

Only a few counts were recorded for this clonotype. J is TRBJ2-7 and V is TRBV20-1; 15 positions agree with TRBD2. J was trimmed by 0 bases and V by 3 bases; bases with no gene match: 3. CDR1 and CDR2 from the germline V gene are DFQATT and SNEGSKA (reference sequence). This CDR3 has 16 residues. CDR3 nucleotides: TGCAGTGCTAGTATGGGACTAGCGGGAGGCTCCTACGAGCAGTACTTC. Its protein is CSASMGLAGGSYEQYF.

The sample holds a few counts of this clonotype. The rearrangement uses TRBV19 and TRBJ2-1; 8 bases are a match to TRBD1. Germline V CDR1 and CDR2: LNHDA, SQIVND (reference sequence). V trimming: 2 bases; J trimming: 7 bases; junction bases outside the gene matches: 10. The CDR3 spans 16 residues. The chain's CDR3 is CASSIIPLTGANEQFF. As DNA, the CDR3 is TGTGCCAGTAGTATAATCCCCTTGACAGGGGCTAATGAGCAGTTCTTC.

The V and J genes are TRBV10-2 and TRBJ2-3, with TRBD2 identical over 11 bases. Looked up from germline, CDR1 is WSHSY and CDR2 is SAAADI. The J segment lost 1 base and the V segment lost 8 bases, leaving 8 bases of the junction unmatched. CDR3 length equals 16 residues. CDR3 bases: TGCGCCAGCGGAAGAACTAGCGGGAGAGGCACAGATACGCAGTATTTT. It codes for CASGRTSGRGTDTQYF.

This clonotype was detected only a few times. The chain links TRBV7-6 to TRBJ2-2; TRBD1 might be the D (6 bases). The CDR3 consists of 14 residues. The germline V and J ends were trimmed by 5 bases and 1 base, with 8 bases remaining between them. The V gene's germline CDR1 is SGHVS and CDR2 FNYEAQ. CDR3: CASSVQGNTGELFF. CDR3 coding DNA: TGTGCCAGCAGCGTACAGGGGAACACCGGGGAGCTGTTTTTT.

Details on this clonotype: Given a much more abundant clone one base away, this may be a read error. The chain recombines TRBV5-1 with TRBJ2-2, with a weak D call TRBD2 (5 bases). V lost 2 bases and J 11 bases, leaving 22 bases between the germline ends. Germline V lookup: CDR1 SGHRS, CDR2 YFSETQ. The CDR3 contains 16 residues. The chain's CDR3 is CASSFSSLVGKAELFF. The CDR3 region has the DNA TGCGCCAGCAGCTTTTCTTCACTAGTAGGGAAGGCTGAGCTGTTTTTT.

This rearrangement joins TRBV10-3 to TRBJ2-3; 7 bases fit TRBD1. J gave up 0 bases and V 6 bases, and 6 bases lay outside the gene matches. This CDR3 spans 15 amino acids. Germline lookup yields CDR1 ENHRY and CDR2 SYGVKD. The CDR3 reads CAISGDRASTDTQYF. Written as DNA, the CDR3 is TGTGCCATCAGCGGAGACAGGGCTAGCACAGATACGCAGTATTTT.

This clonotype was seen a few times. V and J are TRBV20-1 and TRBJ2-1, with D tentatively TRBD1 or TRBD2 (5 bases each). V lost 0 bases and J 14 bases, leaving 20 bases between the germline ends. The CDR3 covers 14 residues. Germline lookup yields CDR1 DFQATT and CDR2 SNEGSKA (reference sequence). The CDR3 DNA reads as TGCAGTGCTAGAGATCTGAGCGAGGGGATGGGAGAGTTCTTC. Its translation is CSARDLSEGMGEFF.

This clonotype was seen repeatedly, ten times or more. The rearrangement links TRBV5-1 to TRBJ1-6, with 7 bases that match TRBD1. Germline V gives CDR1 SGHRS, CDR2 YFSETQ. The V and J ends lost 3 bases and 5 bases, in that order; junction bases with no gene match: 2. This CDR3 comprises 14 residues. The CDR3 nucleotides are TGCGCCAGCAGCTGGGACAGAAATAATTCACCCCTCCACTTT. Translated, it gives CASSWDRNNSPLHF. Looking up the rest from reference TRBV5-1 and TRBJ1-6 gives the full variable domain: KAGVTQTPRYLIKTRGQQVTLSCSPISGHRSVSWYQQTPGQGLQFLFEYFSETQRNKGNFPGRFSGRQFSNSRSEMNVSTLELGDSALYLCASSWDRNNSPLHFGNGTRLTVT.

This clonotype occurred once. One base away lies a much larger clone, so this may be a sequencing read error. The chain's CDR3 is CTARESYEQYF. CDR3 sequence (DNA): TGCACTGCTAGAGAGAGCTACGAGCAGTACTTC. The rearrangement joins TRBV20-1 to TRBJ2-7; D remains unclear. The CDR3 extends over 11 amino acids. The germline CDR1 and CDR2 sequences are DFQATT and SNEGSKA (reference sequence).

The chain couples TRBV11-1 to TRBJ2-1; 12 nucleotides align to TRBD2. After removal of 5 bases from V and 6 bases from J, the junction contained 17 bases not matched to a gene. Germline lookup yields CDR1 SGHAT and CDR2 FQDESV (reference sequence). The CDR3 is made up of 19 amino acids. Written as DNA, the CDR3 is TGTGCCAGCAGCCGCCGAACTGCTAGCGGGAGGGTTGAACCCAATGAGCAGTTCTTC. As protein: CASSRRTASGRVEPNEQFF.

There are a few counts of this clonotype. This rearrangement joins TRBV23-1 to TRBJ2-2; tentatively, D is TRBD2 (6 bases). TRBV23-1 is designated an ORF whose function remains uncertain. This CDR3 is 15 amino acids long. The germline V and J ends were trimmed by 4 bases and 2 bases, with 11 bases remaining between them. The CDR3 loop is CASSRGTFNTGELFF. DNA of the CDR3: TGCGCCAGCAGTCGCGGGACTTTTAACACCGGGGAGCTGTTTTTT.

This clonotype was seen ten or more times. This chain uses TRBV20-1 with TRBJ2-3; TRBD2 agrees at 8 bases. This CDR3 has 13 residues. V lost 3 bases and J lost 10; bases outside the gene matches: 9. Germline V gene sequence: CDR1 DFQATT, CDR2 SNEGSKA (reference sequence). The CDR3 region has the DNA TGCAGTGCTAGCCCCCCGGGAGGGGAGGCGCAGTATTTT. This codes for CSASPPGGEAQYF.

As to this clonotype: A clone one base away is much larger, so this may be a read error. CDR3 in DNA: TGTGCCAGTGGACTAGCGGGGAGGATCGGGGAGCTGTTTTTT. This codes for CASGLAGRIGELFF. The rearrangement joins TRBV12-3 or TRBV12-4 to TRBJ2-2, with 12 positions matching TRBD2. The CDR3 length is 14 residues. Unmatched junction bases numbered 6, after V lost 9 bases and J lost 7 bases.

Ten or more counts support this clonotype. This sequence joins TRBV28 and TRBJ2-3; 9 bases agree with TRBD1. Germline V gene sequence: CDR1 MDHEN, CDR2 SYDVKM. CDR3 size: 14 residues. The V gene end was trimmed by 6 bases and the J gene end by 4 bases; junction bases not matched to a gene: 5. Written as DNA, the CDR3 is TGTGCCAGCAGACCCGGGACAGGGTCAGATACGCAGTATTTT. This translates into CASRPGTGSDTQYF.

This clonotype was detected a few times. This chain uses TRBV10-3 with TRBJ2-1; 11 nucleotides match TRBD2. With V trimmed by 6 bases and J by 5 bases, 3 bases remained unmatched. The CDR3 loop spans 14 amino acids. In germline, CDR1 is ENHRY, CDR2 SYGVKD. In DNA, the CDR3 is TGTGCCATCAGCCCGGGACTAGCGGACAATGAGCAGTTCTTC. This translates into CAISPGLADNEQFF.

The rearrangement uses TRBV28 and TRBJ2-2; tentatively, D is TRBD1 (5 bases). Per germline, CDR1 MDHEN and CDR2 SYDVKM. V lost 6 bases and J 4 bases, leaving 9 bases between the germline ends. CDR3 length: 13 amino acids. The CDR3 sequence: CASRRQLTGELFF. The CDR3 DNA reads TGTGCCAGCAGGAGACAGCTCACCGGGGAGCTGTTTTTT.

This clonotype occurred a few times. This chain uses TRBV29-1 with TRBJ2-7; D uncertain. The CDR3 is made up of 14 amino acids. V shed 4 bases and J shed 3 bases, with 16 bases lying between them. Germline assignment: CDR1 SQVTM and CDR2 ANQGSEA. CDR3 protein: CSVGILTLDYEQYF. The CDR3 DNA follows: TGCAGCGTTGGGATTCTGACCCTAGACTACGAGCAGTACTTC.

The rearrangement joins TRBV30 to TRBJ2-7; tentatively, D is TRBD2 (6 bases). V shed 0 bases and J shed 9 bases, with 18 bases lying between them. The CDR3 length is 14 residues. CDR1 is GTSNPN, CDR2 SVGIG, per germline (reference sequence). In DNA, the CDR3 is TGTGCCTGGAGTGTAAGGCGGGAAGGTAGGGTGCAGTACTTC. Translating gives CAWSVRREGRVQYF.

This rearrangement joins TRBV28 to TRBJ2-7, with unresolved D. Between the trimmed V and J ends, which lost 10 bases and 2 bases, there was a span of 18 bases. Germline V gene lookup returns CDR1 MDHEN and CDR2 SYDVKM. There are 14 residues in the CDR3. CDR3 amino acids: CATSLGGDTYEQYF. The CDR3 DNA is TGTGCCACCTCACTGGGCGGCGACACCTACGAGCAGTACTTC.

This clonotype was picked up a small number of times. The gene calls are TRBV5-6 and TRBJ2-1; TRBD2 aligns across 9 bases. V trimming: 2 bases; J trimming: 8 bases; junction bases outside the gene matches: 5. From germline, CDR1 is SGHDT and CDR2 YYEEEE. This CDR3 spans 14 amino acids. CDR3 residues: CASSFTAGGHEQFF. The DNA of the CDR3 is TGTGCCAGCAGCTTCACAGCGGGAGGCCATGAGCAGTTCTTC.

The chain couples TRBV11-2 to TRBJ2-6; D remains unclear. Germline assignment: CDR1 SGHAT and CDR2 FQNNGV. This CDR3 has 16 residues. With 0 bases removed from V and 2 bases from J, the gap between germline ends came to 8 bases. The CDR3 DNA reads TGTGCCAGCAGCTTAGATTATGCCGCTGGGGCCAACGTCCTGACTTTC. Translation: CASSLDYAAGANVLTF.